One and the same sample provided the 18 T cell receptor beta chains below, sequenced in a study of blood T cell repertoires in COVID-19. This table comes from immunoSEQ multiplex PCR, and its TCRdb copy is limited to in-frame clones, with some not included. The sample gives around 70,000 clones, around 86% of which show up once; 25% to 30% is in the top ten. Sequenced sample: peripheral blood. The source is a woman aged 80 or older with active or convalescent COVID-19.

This chain connects TRBV7-2 to TRBJ1-5; D is undetermined. Between the trimmed V and J ends, which lost 2 bases and 5 bases, there was a span of 7 bases. Germline lookup yields CDR1 SGHTA and CDR2 FQGNSA. The CDR3 extends over 13 amino acids. The CDR3: CASSLTRDQPQHF. The CDR3 nucleotides are TGTGCCAGCAGCTTAACTAGAGATCAGCCCCAGCATTTT.

The chain couples TRBV2 to TRBJ1-2; 9 bases map to TRBD1. The V segment lost 5 bases and the J segment 6 bases; nucleotides outside the gene matches: 13. Germline CDR1 and CDR2: SNHLY and FYNNEI. The CDR3 loop spans 16 amino acids. The CDR3 spells CASSRGQGRSMDGYTF. The DNA for the CDR3 is TGTGCCAGCAGTAGGGGACAGGGACGTTCTATGGATGGCTACACCTTC.

The rearrangement uses TRBV29-1 and TRBJ2-1, with TRBD2 identical over 9 bases. CDR1 SQVTM and CDR2 ANQGSEA come from the germline V gene. This CDR3 is 14 amino acids long. V was pared by 0 bases and J by 7 bases, with 4 bases of the junction left unmatched. CDR3 protein: CSVEDSGGRNEQFF. Here the CDR3 DNA reads TGCAGCGTTGAAGACAGCGGGGGGAGGAATGAGCAGTTCTTC.

In its sample, this clone was seen once. This chain connects TRBV12-5 to TRBJ2-5; possible D gene TRBD1, 6 bases. CDR3 length: 15 residues. The germline gives CDR1 LGHNT, CDR2 FRNRAP. The V end was cut by 4 bases, the J end by 2 bases, with 14 bases between. In DNA, the CDR3 is TGTGCTAGTGGTTCCCTGACAGGACTTCAAGAGACCCAGTACTTC. Amino acids: CASGSLTGLQETQYF. Drawing the rest from reference TRBV12-5 and TRBJ2-5, the complete variable domain is DARVTQTPRHKVTEMGQEVTMRCQPILGHNTVFWYRQTMMQGLELLAYFRNRAPLDDSGMPKDRFSAEMPDATLATLKIQPSEPRDSAVYFCASGSLTGLQETQYFGPGTRLLVL.

For this clone: The identical CDR3 is also encoded by other nucleotide sequences in the sample. V gene TRBV5-1 combines with J gene TRBJ2-3; TRBD2 agrees at 8 bases. V lost 0 bases and J lost 4; bases outside the gene matches: 4. Germline CDR1 and CDR2: SGHRS and YFSETQ. This CDR3 has 15 amino acids. CDR3 loop: CASSLASGGADTQYF. CDR3 nucleotide sequence: TGCGCCAGCAGCTTGGCCTCCGGGGGGGCAGATACGCAGTATTTT.

This sequence joins TRBV7-2 and TRBJ2-3, with D unclear. Germline CDR1 SGHTA, CDR2 FQGNSA. The CDR3 loop spans 14 amino acids. Trimming took off 2 bases at V and 2 bases at J, with 8 bases between the two ends. The CDR3 spells CASSLWQNTDTQYF. CDR3 in DNA: TGTGCCAGCAGCTTATGGCAGAACACAGATACGCAGTATTTT.

The V and J genes are TRBV29-1 and TRBJ1-4, with D possibly being TRBD1 (6 bases). The CDR3 sequence is 15 residues long. The ends were cut back, 5 bases at V and 8 bases at J, with 21 bases in the middle. Germline values: CDR1 SQVTM, CDR2 ANQGSEA. The CDR3 sequence is CSVHPSMGAGEKLFF. CDR3 DNA: TGCAGCGTTCACCCTAGCATGGGGGCGGGCGAAAAACTGTTTTTT.

The chain is built from TRBV28 and TRBJ1-2; D unresolved. CDR3 size: 12 residues. Trimming cost V 6 bases and J 4 bases, with 9 bases left between them. Germline CDR1 reads MDHEN; CDR2 reads SYDVKM. This chain's CDR3 is CASSPGSYGYTF. The CDR3 coding sequence is TGTGCCAGCAGCCCCGGGAGCTATGGCTACACCTTC.

CDR3 sequence (DNA): TGTGCCAGCGCTGCAAACAGGGGGCTAGGTGAGCAGTACTTC. Protein sequence: CASAANRGLGEQYF. The rearrangement uses TRBV2 and TRBJ2-7; 9 bases are a match to TRBD1. With 8 bases clipped from V and 7 bases from J, the junction kept 12 bases outside the gene matches. The CDR3 loop spans 14 amino acids. In germline, CDR1 is SNHLY, CDR2 FYNNEI.

The chain combines TRBV7-2 with TRBJ1-2; D may be TRBD1 (6 bases). CDR3 length: 13 amino acids. From germline, CDR1 is SGHTA and CDR2 FQGNSA. V lost 9 bases to trimming and J lost 1 base, with 12 bases between them. This CDR3 is CASKPGVNYGYTF. CDR3 coding DNA: TGTGCCAGTAAACCAGGGGTTAACTATGGCTACACCTTC. Using reference TRBV7-2 and TRBJ1-2 for the parts outside the CDR3, the full variable domain is GAGVSQSPSNKVTEKGKDVELRCDPISGHTALYWYRQSLGQGLEFLIYFQGNSAPDKSGLPSDRFSAERTGGSVSTLTIQRTQQEDSAVYLCASKPGVNYGYTFGSGTRLTVV.

The rearrangement uses TRBV5-6 and TRBJ1-2; D remains unclear. The CDR3 spans 15 residues. Germline V lookup: CDR1 SGHDT, CDR2 YYEEEE. V lost 4 bases and J lost 0, with 13 bases in between. The CDR3 nucleotides read TGTGCCAGCAGCGGCTTACGACTAGCTAACTATGGCTACACCTTC. Encoded protein: CASSGLRLANYGYTF.

V gene TRBV30 combines with J gene TRBJ2-5, with D perhaps matching TRBD2 (5 bases). CDR1 and CDR2 from the germline V gene are GTSNPN and SVGIG (reference sequence). Trimming shortened V by 0 bases and J by 5 bases, and 13 bases separated the two germline ends. The CDR3 extends over 14 amino acids. CDR3 region: CAWSVLGSDETQYF. In DNA, the CDR3 is TGTGCCTGGAGTGTACTGGGTAGCGATGAGACCCAGTACTTC.

The chain has TRBV7-2 and TRBJ2-4, with 13 bases identical to TRBD2. The CDR3 is made up of 15 amino acids. Trimming took 6 bases from V and 13 from J; bases not matched to a gene: 12. From germline, CDR1 is SGHTA and CDR2 FQGNSA. The CDR3 region has the DNA TGTGCCAGCAGAAGAGAGGGGACTAGCGGGGCTCCCCAGTACTTC. Translating gives CASRREGTSGAPQYF.

A word on this clone: The sample has other DNA sequences that encode this CDR3 too. The rearrangement uses TRBV15 and TRBJ1-2; 7 bases match TRBD1. The CDR3 runs to 13 residues. J lost 2 bases, V lost 8 bases, and 5 bases had no gene match. Germline-derived CDR1 and CDR2 are LNHNV and YYDKDF (reference sequence). CDR3 DNA: TGTGCCACCTCAGGGGGTTTCAACTATGGCTACACCTTC. Residues: CATSGGFNYGYTF.

The gene calls are TRBV9 and TRBJ1-3; 8 positions match TRBD1. V lost 0 bases, J lost 3 bases, and 5 bases stayed unmatched. Looked up from germline, CDR1 is SGDLS and CDR2 is YYNGEE. This CDR3 contains 16 residues. The CDR3, as DNA: TGTGCCAGCAGCGTAGAACCAGGGGGCAGTGGAAACACCATATATTTT. Its protein product is CASSVEPGGSGNTIYF.

The V and J genes are TRBV10-1 and TRBJ2-2; 11 positions agree with TRBD1. Trimming cost V 5 bases and J 4 bases; bases outside gene matches: 3. Germline V lookup: CDR1 WNHNN, CDR2 SYGVQD (reference sequence). CDR3 length equals 15 residues. For the CDR3, the DNA is TGCGCCAGCAGTCGGACAGGGGGCGGCACCGGGGAGCTGTTTTTT. Protein: CASSRTGGGTGELFF.

The gene calls are TRBV18 and TRBJ1-2; TRBD1 is a possible D gene (6 bases). The V end lost 6 bases, the J end lost 4 bases, and 12 bases lay between the germline ends. This CDR3 comprises 13 residues. Germline CDR1 reads KGHSH; CDR2 reads LQKENI. The CDR3 here is CASSRTGSYGYTF. Here the CDR3 DNA reads TGTGCCAGCTCTCGCACAGGGTCCTATGGCTACACCTTC.

This rearrangement joins TRBV29-1 to TRBJ2-2; the match to TRBD2 covers 8 bases. CDR3 length: 14 residues. Germline trimming cut 6 bases from V and 1 base from J; bases unmatched to any gene: 4. Looked up from germline, CDR1 is SQVTM and CDR2 is ANQGSEA. In DNA, the CDR3 is TGCAGCGTGCGTCGGGGGGGGAACACCGGGGAGCTGTTTTTT. Residues: CSVRRGGNTGELFF.